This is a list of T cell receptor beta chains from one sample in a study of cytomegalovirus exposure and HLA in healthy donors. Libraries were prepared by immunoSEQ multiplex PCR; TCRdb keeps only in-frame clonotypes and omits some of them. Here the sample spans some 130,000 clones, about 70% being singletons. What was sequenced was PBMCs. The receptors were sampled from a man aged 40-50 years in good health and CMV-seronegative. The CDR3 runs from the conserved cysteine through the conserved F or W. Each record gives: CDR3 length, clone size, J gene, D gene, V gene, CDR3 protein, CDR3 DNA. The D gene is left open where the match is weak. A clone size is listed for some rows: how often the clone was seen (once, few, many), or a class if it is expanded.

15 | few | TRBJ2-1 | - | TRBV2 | CASSESSGYYNEQFF | TGTGCCAGCAGTGAAAGTAGCGGTTACTACAATGAGCAGTTCTTC
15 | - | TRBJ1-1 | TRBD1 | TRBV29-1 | CSVEGPGGFGSEAFF | TGCAGCGTTGAAGGACCAGGGGGCTTTGGGTCTGAAGCTTTCTTT
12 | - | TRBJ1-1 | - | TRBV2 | CASSEGTTEAFF | TGTGCCAGCAGTGAAGGGACAACTGAAGCTTTCTTT
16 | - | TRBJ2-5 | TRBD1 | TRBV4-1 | CASSHNRGPAAETQYF | TGCGCCAGCAGTCACAACAGGGGGCCAGCTGCAGAGACCCAGTACTTC
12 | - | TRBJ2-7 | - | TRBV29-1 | CSVDGGSYEQYF | TGCAGCGTTGACGGGGGCTCCTACGAGCAGTACTTC
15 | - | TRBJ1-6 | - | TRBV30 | CAWASWGRVGSPLHF | TGTGCCTGGGCCAGCTGGGGCCGGGTGGGTTCACCCCTCCACTTT
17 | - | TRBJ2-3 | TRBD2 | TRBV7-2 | CASSSSQRGPVTDTQYF | TGTGCCAGCAGCTCTTCCCAGCGGGGGCCGGTTACAGATACGCAGTATTTT
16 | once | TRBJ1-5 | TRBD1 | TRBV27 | CASSLLGQGLNQPQHF | TGTGCCAGCAGTTTACTGGGACAGGGCCTAAATCAGCCCCAGCATTTT
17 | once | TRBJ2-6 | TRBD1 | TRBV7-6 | CASSSGQGASGANVLTF | TGTGCCAGCAGCTCCGGACAGGGGGCAAGCGGGGCCAACGTCCTGACTTTC
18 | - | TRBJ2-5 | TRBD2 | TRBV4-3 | CASSQTSSGSYGAETQYF | TGCGCCAGCAGCCAAACTAGTAGCGGGAGTTATGGTGCAGAGACCCAGTACTTC
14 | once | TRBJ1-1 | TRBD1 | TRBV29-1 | CSVQETGGYTEAFF | TGCAGCGTGCAGGAGACAGGGGGCTACACTGAAGCTTTCTTT
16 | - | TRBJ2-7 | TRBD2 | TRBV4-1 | CASSPLAGGGSYEQYF | TGCGCCAGCAGCCCTCTAGCGGGGGGCGGCTCCTACGAGCAGTACTTC
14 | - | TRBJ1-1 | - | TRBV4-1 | CASSPRPGDTEAFF | TGCGCCAGCAGCCCAAGACCAGGGGACACTGAAGCTTTCTTT
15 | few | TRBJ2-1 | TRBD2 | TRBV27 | CASSTTSGWYNEQFF | TGTGCCAGCAGTACTACTAGCGGATGGTACAATGAGCAGTTCTTC
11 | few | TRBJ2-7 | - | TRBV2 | CASIREYEQYF | TGTGCCAGCATAAGGGAGTACGAGCAGTACTTC
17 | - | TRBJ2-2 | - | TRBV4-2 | CASSQDIVHSNTGELFF | TGTGCCAGCAGCCAAGATATCGTTCACTCGAACACCGGGGAGCTGTTTTTT
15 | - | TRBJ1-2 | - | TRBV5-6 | CASSSLGQQNYGYTF | TGTGCCAGCAGCTCTCTGGGGCAGCAGAACTATGGCTACACCTTC
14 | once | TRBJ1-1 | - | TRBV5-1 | CASSSGTLNTEAFF | TGCGCCAGCAGCTCCGGGACACTGAACACTGAAGCTTTCTTT
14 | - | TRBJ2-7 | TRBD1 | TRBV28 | CASSVGGPLDEQYF | TGTGCCAGCAGTGTAGGGGGCCCCCTGGACGAGCAGTACTTC
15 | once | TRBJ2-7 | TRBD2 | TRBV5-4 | CASSLLAGSSYEQYF | TGTGCCAGCAGCTTACTAGCGGGGAGCTCCTACGAGCAGTACTTC
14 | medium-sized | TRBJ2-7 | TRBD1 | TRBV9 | CASSLSTGYNEQYF | TGTGCCAGCAGCTTGTCGACAGGGTATAACGAGCAGTACTTC
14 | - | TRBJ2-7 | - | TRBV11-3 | CASSLLGGVGEQYF | TGTGCCAGCAGCTTACTGGGCGGGGTAGGCGAGCAGTACTTC
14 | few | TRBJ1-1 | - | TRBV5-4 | CASSLLPGQREAFF | TGTGCCAGCAGCTTGCTCCCAGGACAACGGGAAGCTTTCTTT
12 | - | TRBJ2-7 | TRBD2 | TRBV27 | CASGGGRNEQYF | TGTGCCTCCGGGGGGGGTAGAAACGAGCAGTACTTC
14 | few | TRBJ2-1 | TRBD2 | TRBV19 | CATGLAGGFNEQFF | TGTGCCACCGGACTAGCGGGAGGGTTCAATGAGCAGTTCTTC
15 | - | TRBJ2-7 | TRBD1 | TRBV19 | CASSRPGQGVYEQYF | TGTGCCAGTAGCCGCCCGGGACAGGGGGTTTACGAGCAGTACTTC
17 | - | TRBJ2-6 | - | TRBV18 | CASSPRGEPSGANVLTF | TGTGCCAGCTCACCACGCGGGGAACCCTCTGGGGCCAACGTCCTGACTTTC
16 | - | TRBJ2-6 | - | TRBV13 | CASSLGPDSGANVLTF | TGTGCCAGCAGCTTAGGTCCAGACTCTGGGGCCAACGTCCTGACTTTC
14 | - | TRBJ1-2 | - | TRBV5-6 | CASSLGTVNYGYTF | TGTGCCAGCAGCTTGGGGACAGTAAACTATGGCTACACCTTC
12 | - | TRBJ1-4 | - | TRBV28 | CASRPTNSGLFF | TGTGCCAGCAGGCCCACAAATTCGGGACTGTTTTTT
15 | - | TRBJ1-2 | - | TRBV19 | CASSIEESTGMEYTF | TGTGCCAGTAGTATCGAGGAATCAACAGGGATGGAGTACACCTTC
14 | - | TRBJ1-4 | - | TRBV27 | CASGKGQSNEKLFF | TGTGCCAGCGGGAAAGGACAAAGTAATGAAAAACTGTTTTTT
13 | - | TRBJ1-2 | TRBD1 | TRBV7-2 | CASSDRGGLDYTF | TGTGCCAGCAGTGACAGGGGGGGCTTAGACTACACCTTC
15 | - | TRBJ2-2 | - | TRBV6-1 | CASSERPWNTGELFF | TGTGCCAGCAGTGAGCGGCCCTGGAACACCGGGGAGCTGTTTTTT
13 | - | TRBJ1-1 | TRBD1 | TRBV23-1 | CASRGTGNTEAFF | TGCGCCAGCAGGGGGACAGGGAACACTGAAGCTTTCTTT
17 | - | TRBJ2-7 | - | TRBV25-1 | CASSAPDWTVEGYEQYF | TGTGCCAGCAGTGCCCCCGATTGGACAGTCGAGGGCTACGAGCAGTACTTC
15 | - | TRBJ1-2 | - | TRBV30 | CAWSSAGAHLYGYTF | TGTGCCTGGAGTAGTGCAGGGGCCCACTTATATGGCTACACCTTC
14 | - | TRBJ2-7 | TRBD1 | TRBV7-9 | CASSPRTGIYEQYF | TGTGCCAGCAGCCCCCGGACAGGGATTTACGAGCAGTACTTC
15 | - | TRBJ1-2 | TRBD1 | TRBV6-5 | CASSYPDRADHGYTF | TGTGCCAGCAGTTACCCGGACAGGGCCGACCATGGCTACACCTTC
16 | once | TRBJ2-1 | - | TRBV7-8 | CASSLGGGPQHNEQFF | TGTGCCAGCAGCTTAGGGGGAGGACCCCAACACAATGAGCAGTTCTTC
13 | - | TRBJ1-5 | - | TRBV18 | CASSPGGEQPQHF | TGTGCCAGCTCACCGGGGGGTGAACAGCCCCAGCATTTT
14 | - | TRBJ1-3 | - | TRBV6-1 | CASSDGLFGNTIYF | TGTGCCAGCAGTGATGGACTCTTTGGAAACACCATATATTTT
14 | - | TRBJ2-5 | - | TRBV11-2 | CASSLGQGQETQYF | TGTGCCAGCAGCTTAGGGCAGGGGCAAGAGACCCAGTACTTC
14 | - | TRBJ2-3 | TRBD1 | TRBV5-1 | CASQIGGAADTQYF | TGCGCCAGCCAGATAGGGGGCGCGGCAGATACGCAGTATTTT
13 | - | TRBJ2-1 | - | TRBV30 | CAWSVEVGGEQFF | TGTGCCTGGAGTGTGGAGGTGGGGGGTGAGCAGTTCTTC
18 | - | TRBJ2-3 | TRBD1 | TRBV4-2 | CASSQDARQGSLPDTQYF | TGTGCCAGCAGCCAAGATGCGAGACAGGGAAGCCTCCCAGATACGCAGTATTTT